What follows describes a single TCR beta chain. Antigen specificity is unknown. This record belongs to a study of T cells in pancreatic ductal adenocarcinoma. Study results and limitations: Tumor-versus-blood clonality comparisons may be biased toward lower tumor diversity. This surgical cohort overrepresents the minority presenting with early-stage disease. Compared with tumor, blood showed more total productive templates and roughly 8.1-fold more clonotypes. Blood clonality (roughly 0.07) did not differ significantly from tumor (about 0.112).

Profiling relied on immunoSEQ multiplex PCR, and the TCRdb table lists in-frame clones only, not all of them. The sample contains 10,000 to 15,000 clones, 70% to 90% of which appear only once. Germline V lookup: CDR1 MNHNY, CDR2 SVGAGI (reference sequence). This CDR3 comprises 11 residues. The V end was cut by 4 bases, the J end by 6 bases, with 4 bases between. Selected pancreatic ductal adenocarcinoma patients had undergone surgery without neoadjuvant therapy. Sequenced material: PBMCs. This sequence joins TRBV6-6 and TRBJ2-1; D gene ambiguous. The sequence was collected from a human donor with pancreatic ductal adenocarcinoma. This CDR3 is CASSFSNEQFF. The CDR3, as DNA: TGTGCCAGCAGTTTTAGCAATGAGCAGTTCTTC.